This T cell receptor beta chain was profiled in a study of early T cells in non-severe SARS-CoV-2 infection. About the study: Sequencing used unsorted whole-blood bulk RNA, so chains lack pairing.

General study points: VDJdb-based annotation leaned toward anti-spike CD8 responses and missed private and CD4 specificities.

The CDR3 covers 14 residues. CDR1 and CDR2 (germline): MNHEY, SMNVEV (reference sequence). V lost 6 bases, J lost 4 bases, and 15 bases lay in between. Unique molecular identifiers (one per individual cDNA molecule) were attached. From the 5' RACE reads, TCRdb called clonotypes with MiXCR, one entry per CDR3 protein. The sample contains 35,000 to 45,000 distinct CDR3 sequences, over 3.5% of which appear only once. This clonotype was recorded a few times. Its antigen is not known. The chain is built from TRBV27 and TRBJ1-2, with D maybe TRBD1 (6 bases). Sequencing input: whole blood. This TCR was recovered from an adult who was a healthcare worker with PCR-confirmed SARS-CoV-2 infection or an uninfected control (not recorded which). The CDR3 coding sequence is TGTGCCAGCAGGAAGGGGGGACGAAGCTATGGCTACACCTTC. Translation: CASRKGGRSYGYTF.